This T cell receptor (beta chain) appears in the sequencing data of a study of regulatory T cells in long-lasting Graves disease. Construction of TCR beta libraries relied on iRepertoire HTBI primers and on Arm-PCR targeting CDR3 regions. TCRdb passed the multiplex PCR reads through MiXCR, listing each CDR3 protein once. The table shows 400,000 to 650,000 distinct CDR3 sequences, with 15% to 20% occurring only once. The sample's time point: newly diagnosed GD, antithyroid drugs for less than 3 months. RNA extracted from PBMCs served as the sequencing template. From germline, CDR1 is SGHRS and CDR2 YFSETQ. This CDR3 comprises 14 residues. V was cut by 1 base and J by 2 bases, with 8 bases left in between. This sample was shared with a second study, whose subject was T cells in Graves' hyperthyroidism and ophthalmopathy. That paper states: Graves' hyperthyroidism was deemed stable absent ophthalmopathy progression within 18 months.

The receptor was derived from a woman in her forties or fifties with Graves disease. This chain uses TRBV5-1 with TRBJ2-3; D not resolved. The sample was peripheral blood mononuclear cells (PBMCs), taken at new diagnosis, from a patient treated with antithyroid drugs. The CDR3 spells CASSLQRTTDTQYF. As DNA, the CDR3 is TGCGCCAGCAGCTTGCAGCGCACCACAGATACGCAGTATTTT.